This is a list of T cell receptor beta chains from one sample in a study of T cell responses to AZD1222 COVID-19 vaccine. Assay used: immunoSEQ multiplex PCR; TCRdb lists only in-frame clones, some missing. The profile shows some 150,000 clones, more than 70% of them singletons. This material consisted of peripheral blood, taken 28 days after the second AZD1222 dose. Receptors were obtained from an adult who received the AZD1222 COVID-19 vaccine. The CDR3 runs from the conserved cysteine through the conserved F or W.

v_call	j_call	cdr3_aa
TRBV5-8	TRBJ2-5	CASSSVPRGPQETQYF
TRBV6-5	TRBJ1-5	CASRLGGNQPQHF
TRBV4-2	TRBJ2-2	CASSLLAVTGELFF
TRBV29-1	TRBJ1-1	CSVVRYTEAFF
TRBV5-1	TRBJ1-2	CASSSEVGTGNGYTF
TRBV7-8	TRBJ1-2	CASSLLGPLDYGYTF
TRBV24-1	TRBJ2-7	CATEATGIKNSYEQYF
TRBV27	TRBJ1-1	CASSLSLSTEAFF
TRBV11-2	TRBJ2-1	CASSGLDEQFF
TRBV9	TRBJ1-1	CASSVVDSTTEAFF
TRBV11-3	TRBJ2-3	CASSLSGATDTQYF
TRBV6-5	TRBJ1-2	CASTGGALYGYTF
TRBV5-1	TRBJ1-1	CASSGGPTNTEAFF
TRBV11-2	TRBJ2-7	CASRPNTGEGEQYF
TRBV3-1/TRBV3-2	TRBJ1-5	CASSQDPGAGSNQPQHF
TRBV7-8	TRBJ1-1	CASSLLNTEAFF
TRBV5-6	TRBJ2-1	CASSRGINEQFF
TRBV6-1	TRBJ1-5	CASSESQNQPQHF
TRBV21-1	TRBJ2-1	CASSTLRLAGYEQFF
TRBV6-6	TRBJ2-1	CASSRAGALYNEQFF
TRBV12-3/TRBV12-4	TRBJ2-5	CASTIDRETQYF
TRBV7-9	TRBJ1-3	CASSRQGATLRPGNTIYF
TRBV29-1	TRBJ1-2	CSVDRDSKYGYTF
TRBV19	TRBJ1-4	CASSTFGTGNNEKLFF
TRBV5-1	TRBJ1-4	CASSFKPDSDRTEKLFF
TRBV12-3/TRBV12-4	TRBJ2-1	CASSRYNEQFF
TRBV6-6	TRBJ2-3	CASSYGRGVRDTQYF
TRBV27	TRBJ1-2	CASSLRGNYGYTF
TRBV2	TRBJ1-5	CASSQGAGQPQHF
TRBV15	TRBJ2-7	CATSREPLAYEQYF
TRBV6-5	TRBJ2-1	CASSYGAYEQFF
TRBV30	TRBJ1-2	CAWGERGYTF
TRBV10-3	TRBJ2-3	CAIRLAGAGTDTQYF
TRBV11-2	TRBJ2-1	CASSFPTGGMNEQFF
TRBV10-3	TRBJ1-2	CAISELPGKNGYTF
TRBV4-1	TRBJ1-6	CASSQEKAGNGSPLHF
TRBV4-2	TRBJ2-1	CASSQDLLHHEQFF
TRBV6-6	TRBJ2-5	CASSYWGGETQYF
TRBV12-3/TRBV12-4	TRBJ1-2	CASSSGVNYGYTF
TRBV27	TRBJ1-2	CASRELGHYGYTF
TRBV6-2/TRBV6-3	TRBJ1-4	CASSYVTGREKLFF
TRBV6-5	TRBJ2-3	CASSYSSGSTDTQYF